These 29 T cell receptor beta chains share one sample of origin, sequenced in a study of blood T cells in healthy people across ages. A J-beta primer mix and a sample-barcoded 5' primer were used in a second PCR of roughly 6 to 12 cycles. TCRdb re-analysed the 5' RACE reads in MiXCR, keeping a single row per CDR3 protein. The sample lists around 650,000 distinct CDR3 sequences; over 40% were seen once. Specimen: blood. The receptor source for this set is a man at least 80 years old in good health.

V usage is TRBV20-1 and J usage is TRBJ1-2; D gene uncertain. Trimming stripped 1 base from V and 6 bases from J, with 12 bases between. This CDR3 spans 13 amino acids. Germline values: CDR1 DFQATT, CDR2 SNEGSKA (reference sequence). The CDR3 loop is CSARGERADGYTF. In nucleotides, the CDR3 is TGCAGTGCTAGAGGGGAAAGGGCTGATGGCTACACCTTC.

Here the CDR3 reads CASSLDRELGNQPQHF. In nucleotides, the CDR3 is TGTGCCAGCAGCCTCGATAGGGAGTTGGGCAATCAGCCCCAGCATTTT. The V call is TRBV2, the J call TRBJ1-5; D gene uncertain. CDR1 is SNHLY, CDR2 FYNNEI, per germline. The CDR3 runs 16 residues. With 6 bases removed from V and 2 bases from J, the gap between germline ends came to 17 bases.

The sample holds a few counts of this clonotype. V and J are TRBV20-1 and TRBJ2-7; weak D call: TRBD1 (6 bases). Germline V gives CDR1 DFQATT, CDR2 SNEGSKA (reference sequence). The CDR3 covers 15 residues. V lost 0 bases and J lost 7, with 19 bases in between. This chain's CDR3 is CSARELTGPGGEQYF. The CDR3 nucleotides are TGCAGTGCTAGAGAATTGACAGGTCCTGGCGGGGAGCAGTACTTC.

This clonotype was recorded a few times. The chain uses TRBV7-9 and TRBJ2-3; D is ambiguous. The CDR3 spans 16 residues. In germline, CDR1 is SEHNR, CDR2 FQNEAQ (reference sequence). Trimming left V 0 bases short and J 2 bases short, with 12 bases between. The CDR3 is CASSLASLRDTDTQYF. The DNA for the CDR3 is TGTGCCAGCAGCTTAGCCTCACTACGAGACACAGATACGCAGTATTTT.

This chain joins TRBV20-1 and TRBJ2-3, with TRBD2 identical over 7 bases. CDR1 DFQATT and CDR2 SNEGSKA come from the germline V gene (reference sequence). The CDR3 has 15 amino acids. Unmatched junction bases numbered 5, after V lost 0 bases and J lost 2 bases. In DNA, the CDR3 is TGCAGTGCTAGAGATGCGGGGGTAAACACAGATACGCAGTATTTT. The encoded protein is CSARDAGVNTDTQYF.

This sequence joins TRBV29-1 and TRBJ2-1; TRBD2 matches 10 bases. Germline lookup yields CDR1 SQVTM and CDR2 ANQGSEA. This CDR3 is 14 amino acids long. Trimming took 4 bases from V and 6 from J; bases not matched to a gene: 6. CDR3 amino acids: CSVVTSGRPNEQFF. In nucleotides, the CDR3 is TGCAGCGTTGTGACTAGCGGGCGCCCCAATGAGCAGTTCTTC.

Here the CDR3 DNA reads TGTGCCAGCAGCGCCCGGGACAGGGTGTATGAGCAGTTCTTC. Protein sequence: CASSARDRVYEQFF. The chain joins TRBV5-5 to TRBJ2-1; TRBD1 matches 9 bases. The CDR3 contains 14 residues. V shed 4 bases and J 8 bases; nucleotides not matched to a gene: 7. Per the germline V gene, CDR1 is SGHKS and CDR2 is YYEKEE (reference sequence).

The table lists this clonotype with a count of one. The chain employs TRBV3-1 and TRBJ1-6, with TRBD1 as a possible D gene (5 bases). V lost 0 bases, J lost 8 bases, and 11 bases lay in between. CDR3 length: 15 amino acids. Germline V lookup: CDR1 LGHDT, CDR2 YNNKEL (reference sequence). CDR3 nucleotide sequence: TGTGCCAGCAGCCAAGAAGGGACCGGCTATTCACCCCTCCACTTT. Encoded protein: CASSQEGTGYSPLHF.

This clonotype was detected a few times. The rearrangement links TRBV3-1 to TRBJ2-7; 7 bases are shared with TRBD2. Germline trimming cut 0 bases from V and 4 bases from J; bases unmatched to any gene: 15. The CDR3 contains 18 residues. CDR1 LGHDT and CDR2 YNNKEL come from the germline V gene (reference sequence). The DNA for the CDR3 is TGTGCCAGCAGCCAAGAAACGGTGGGGAGCGGGGTCCAATACGAGCAGTACTTC. Its translation is CASSQETVGSGVQYEQYF.

This chain links TRBV6-2 or TRBV6-3 with TRBJ2-7; maybe TRBD2 (7 bases). The end of the DNA is better explained by TRBJ2-5, so the J call may be wrong. Looked up from germline, CDR1 is MNHEY and CDR2 is SVGEGT. CDR3 length: 16 amino acids. The CDR3 region has the DNA TGTGCCAGCAACCGGGGGGCTAGCGCGATGAAGACGACCCAGTACTTC. Its translation: CASNRGASAMKTTQYF.

This clonotype was recorded at least ten times. DNA of the CDR3: TGTGCCAGCAGAGGTATCACTGACCAAGAGACCCAGTACTTC. Translated: CASRGITDQETQYF. This sequence joins TRBV21-1 and TRBJ2-5. TRBV21-1 is shown as a pseudogene. The CDR3 length is 14 residues.

The V call is TRBV27, the J call TRBJ2-3, with 9 bases identical to TRBD2. This CDR3 comprises 15 residues. Germline CDR1 MNHEY, CDR2 SMNVEV (reference sequence). Trimming cost V 7 bases and J 1 base; bases outside gene matches: 6. The CDR3 spells CASIARTSGTDTQYF. The CDR3 nucleotides read TGTGCCAGCATAGCCCGGACTAGCGGCACAGATACGCAGTATTTT.

The chain is built from TRBV30 and TRBJ2-7; D is perhaps TRBD1 (5 bases). This CDR3 has 10 residues. Looked up from germline, CDR1 is GTSNPN and CDR2 is SVGIG (reference sequence). V lost 8 bases, J lost 5 bases, and 10 bases lay in between. The CDR3 DNA sequence: TGTGCCCCGAAAGGGGACGAGCAGTACTTC. Its protein is CAPKGDEQYF.

This clonotype turned up a few times. In DNA form, the CDR3 reads TGTGCCAGCAGCTTCACCCGACGGGAGTCTGGAAACACCATATATTTT. Translating gives CASSFTRRESGNTIYF. This chain uses TRBV5-5 with TRBJ1-3; D gene unclear. V was pared by 2 bases and J by 1 base, with 13 bases between. This CDR3 is 16 amino acids long. The germline V gene encodes CDR1 SGHKS and CDR2 YYEKEE (reference sequence).

This clonotype has a single count. A much larger clone lies one base from this, so it may be a read error. This rearrangement joins TRBV7-9 to TRBJ2-1, with D unclear. The CDR3 is 13 amino acids. Deletions cut 5 bases from V and 10 bases from J, with 15 bases between. CDR1 is SEHNR and CDR2 is FQNEAQ in the germline V gene (reference sequence). The DNA for the CDR3 is TGTGCCAGCAGCGGCACGGATTCCTACGAGCAGTTCTTC. It yields the protein CASSGTDSYEQFF.

V gene TRBV7-3 combines with J gene TRBJ2-6, with D perhaps TRBD2 (6 bases). V was shortened by 3 bases and J by 0 bases, with 9 bases between the two germline ends. Germline V CDR1 and CDR2: SGHTA, FQGTGA. The CDR3 has 16 residues. This chain's CDR3 is CASSFPGSSGANVLTF. DNA for the CDR3: TGTGCCAGCAGCTTTCCCGGGAGCTCTGGGGCCAACGTCCTGACTTTC.

V usage is TRBV24-1 and J usage is TRBJ2-3; D is perhaps TRBD1 (7 bases). Germline V CDR1 and CDR2: KGHDR, SFDVKD. Trimming pared 4 bases from V and 9 bases from J, leaving 13 bases between. The CDR3 totals 13 residues. For the CDR3, the DNA is TGTGCCACCAGTGAAACCCAGGGGGGAACGCAGTATTTT. This gives the protein CATSETQGGTQYF.

This clonotype occurred a few times. The chain links TRBV20-1 to TRBJ1-1; D remains ambiguous. V was shortened by 4 bases and J by 3 bases, with 18 bases between the two germline ends. This CDR3 spans 15 amino acids. Germline V gene data show CDR1 as DFQATT and CDR2 as SNEGSKA (reference sequence). CDR3 DNA: TGCAGTGCTACAAAAGGGCAGGAACGCTACACTGAAGCTTTCTTT. It translates to CSATKGQERYTEAFF.

This clonotype was observed a handful of times. The rearrangement links TRBV4-3 to TRBJ2-5; 12 nucleotides agree with TRBD1. The germline V gene has CDR1 LGHNA and CDR2 YSLEER. The junction had 9 bases not matched to a gene; V was cut back by 5 bases and J by 11 bases. This CDR3 comprises 14 residues. CDR3 sequence reads: CASSTGQGAREQYF. CDR3 in DNA: TGCGCCAGCAGCACGGGACAGGGGGCTCGGGAGCAGTACTTC.

This clonotype was seen ten or more times. The chain uses TRBV24-1 and TRBJ1-4; 8 nucleotides line up with TRBD1. Germline V gene data show CDR1 as KGHDR and CDR2 as SFDVKD. This CDR3 has 15 residues. V trimming: 4 bases; J trimming: 7 bases; junction bases outside the gene matches: 7. The CDR3 DNA follows: TGTGCCACCAGTGACTCAGGGGGCTTGTCTGAAAAACTGTTTTTT. It is translated as CATSDSGGLSEKLFF.

In regard to this clonotype: A single base separates this from a much larger clone, so it may be a read error. The chain has TRBV7-6 and TRBJ2-1; 14 nucleotides match TRBD2. The CDR3 length is 14 residues. Germline values: CDR1 SGHVS, CDR2 FNYEAQ. CDR3 region: CASSGLAGGNEQLF. DNA for the CDR3: TGTGCCAGCAGCGGACTAGCGGGAGGCAATGAGCAGTTATTC.

V usage is TRBV11-2 and J usage is TRBJ1-5; D is unclear. The CDR3 has 17 amino acids. V was shortened by 5 bases and J by 0 bases, with 17 bases between the two germline ends. Germline V gives CDR1 SGHAT, CDR2 FQNNGV. The CDR3 reads CASSPTGDPYSNQPQHF. Here the CDR3 DNA reads TGTGCCAGCAGCCCCACGGGAGATCCTTATAGCAATCAGCCCCAGCATTTT.

V is TRBV24-1 and J is TRBJ1-2; D ambiguous. This CDR3 region has 9 residues. Germline assignment: CDR1 KGHDR and CDR2 SFDVKD. Trimming took 9 bases from V and 12 from J, leaving 10 bases between them. The CDR3 bases are TGTGCCACCCCGGGGAGTAACACCTTC. It is translated as CATPGSNTF.

This clonotype was recorded a few times. The chain couples TRBV7-2 to TRBJ2-1; 9 positions agree with TRBD1. CDR1 is SGHTA and CDR2 is FQGNSA in the germline V gene. CDR3 size: 18 residues. V lost 5 bases to trimming and J lost 1 base; unmatched junction nucleotides: 12. Here the CDR3 reads CASSLERGGTGSYNEQFF. DNA of the CDR3: TGTGCCAGCAGCCTCGAGCGCGGTGGGACAGGGTCCTACAATGAGCAGTTCTTC.

The chain recombines TRBV18 with TRBJ2-3, with 9 positions matching TRBD2. The CDR3 is 15 amino acids. With 3 bases clipped from V and 4 bases from J, the junction kept 5 bases outside the gene matches. Germline V gives CDR1 KGHSH, CDR2 LQKENI. The CDR3 here is CASSPSSGESDTQYF. The CDR3 DNA is TGTGCCAGCTCACCGTCTAGCGGGGAGTCAGATACGCAGTATTTT.

About this clonotype itself: A much larger clone lies a single base off, so this may be a read error. This sequence joins TRBV7-2 and TRBJ2-3; 11 positions agree with TRBD1. The CDR3 is 14 amino acids. Germline CDR1 reads SGHTA; CDR2 reads FQGNSA. CDR3 in DNA: TGTGCCTGCAGTACCGGGACAGGGGGAAATACGCAGTATTTT. It specifies CACSTGTGGNTQYF.

This clonotype was found a few times. V and J are TRBV12-3 or TRBV12-4 and TRBJ2-7, with D unclear. Trimming removed 1 base from V and 6 bases from J, with 10 bases in between. This CDR3 spans 13 amino acids. DNA for the CDR3: TGTGCCAGCAGTTTAGGGGAAGTGGGCGAGCAGTACTTC. Its translation is CASSLGEVGEQYF.

Note on this clonotype: This sequence may be a read error, since a much larger clone differs from it by one base. The V and J genes are TRBV5-1 and TRBJ2-1; tentative D call: TRBD1 (5 bases). CDR3 size: 15 residues. With 1 base removed from V and 10 bases from J, the gap between germline ends came to 18 bases. Germline V gives CDR1 SGHRS, CDR2 YFSETQ. CDR3 bases: TGCGCCAGCAGCTTGCAGGGTATATTTTCCTACGAGCAGTTCTTC. This translates into CASSLQGIFSYEQFF.

The V call is TRBV24-1, the J call TRBJ2-7; D is possibly TRBD1 (5 bases). The CDR3 totals 14 residues. Germline CDR1 is KGHDR and CDR2 is SFDVKD. Trimming cost V 3 bases and J 0 bases, with 8 bases left between them. CDR3 residues: CATSDTTASYEQYF. Here the CDR3 DNA reads TGTGCCACCAGTGATACGACAGCCTCCTACGAGCAGTACTTC.